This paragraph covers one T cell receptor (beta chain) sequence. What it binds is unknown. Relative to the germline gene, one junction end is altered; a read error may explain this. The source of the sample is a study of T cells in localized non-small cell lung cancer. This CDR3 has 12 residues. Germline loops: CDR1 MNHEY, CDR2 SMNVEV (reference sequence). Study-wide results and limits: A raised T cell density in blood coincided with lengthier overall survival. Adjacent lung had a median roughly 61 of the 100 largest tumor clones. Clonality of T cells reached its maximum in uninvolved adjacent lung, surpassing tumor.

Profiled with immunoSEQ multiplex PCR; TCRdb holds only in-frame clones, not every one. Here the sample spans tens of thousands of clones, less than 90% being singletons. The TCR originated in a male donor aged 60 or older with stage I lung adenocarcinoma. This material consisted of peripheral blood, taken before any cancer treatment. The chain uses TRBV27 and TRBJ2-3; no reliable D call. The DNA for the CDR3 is TGTGCCAGCACTTCAGTCACAGATGCGCAGTATTTT. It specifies CASTSVTDAQYF.